One and the same sample provided the 27 T cell receptor beta chains below, sequenced in a study of blood T cell repertoires in COVID-19 (dated by TCRdb to the early 2020s). The receptor library was made with the immunoSEQ multiplex PCR assay. TCRdb carries this immuneACCESS record with in-frame sequences only. Its versions omit some clonotypes, under half of them owing to an unresolved V gene in the studies checked, with the rest unexplained. The sample profile shows around 150,000 clones; 85% to 90% of them were found once. In total, the top ten clones hold 3.5% to 5.5% of the sample. The sample consisted of peripheral blood. The receptors come from a woman aged 40 to 50 with acute or convalescent COVID-19.

This clone has just one count. This CDR3 is CASSVGQGKSSPLHF. The CDR3 DNA is TGTGCCAGCAGTGTCGGACAGGGGAAGAGCTCACCCCTCCACTTT. J is TRBJ1-6 and V is TRBV25-1; the match to TRBD1 covers 9 bases. Trimming at V came to 4 bases and at J to 10 bases, leaving 8 bases not matched to a gene. The germline CDR1 and CDR2 sequences are MGHDK and SYGVNS. The CDR3 contains 15 residues.

The chain employs TRBV6-2 or TRBV6-3 and TRBJ2-3, with 11 bases aligning to TRBD2. The CDR3 length is 16 residues. CDR1 and CDR2 from the germline V gene are MNHEY and SVGEGT. V trimming: 4 bases; J trimming: 0 bases; junction bases outside the gene matches: 3. The chain's CDR3 is CASSSGLADSTDTQYF. CDR3 DNA sequence: TGTGCCAGCAGTTCGGGACTAGCGGACAGCACAGATACGCAGTATTTT.

This sequence joins TRBV5-1 and TRBJ1-6, with 9 bases lining up with TRBD1. The CDR3 sequence is 16 residues long. Germline V gene sequence: CDR1 SGHRS, CDR2 YFSETQ. The ends lost 2 bases at V and 6 bases at J; junction bases unmatched: 6. CDR3 DNA: TGCGCCAGCAGCTTTTGGGGGGACAGGGCTAATTCACCCCTCCACTTT. Amino acids: CASSFWGDRANSPLHF. The whole variable domain, filled in from reference TRBV5-1 and TRBJ1-6, reads KAGVTQTPRYLIKTRGQQVTLSCSPISGHRSVSWYQQTPGQGLQFLFEYFSETQRNKGNFPGRFSGRQFSNSRSEMNVSTLELGDSALYLCASSFWGDRANSPLHFGNGTRLTVT.

The chain couples TRBV19 to TRBJ1-5; D is perhaps TRBD1 (5 bases). The CDR3 sequence is 13 residues long. The germline V gene encodes CDR1 LNHDA and CDR2 SQIVND (reference sequence). V shed 7 bases and J shed 12 bases, with 19 bases lying between them. The CDR3 reads CASTPWGSPYQHF. CDR3 in DNA: TGTGCCAGTACCCCGTGGGGCAGTCCTTACCAGCATTTT.

This clone is a singleton in its sample. CDR3 bases: TGTGCCAGCAGCGTGGGGGGTGTCTACAATGAGCAGTTCTTC. Its protein is CASSVGGVYNEQFF. The V gene is TRBV9, the J gene TRBJ2-1, with D perhaps TRBD2 (6 bases). The CDR3 is 14 amino acids. The V end lost 2 bases, the J end lost 3 bases, and 9 bases lay between the germline ends. Per the germline V gene, CDR1 is SGDLS and CDR2 is YYNGEE.

This sequence joins TRBV12-5 and TRBJ2-1, with 11 bases that match TRBD1. The CDR3 is 17 residues long. J lost 7 bases, V lost 0 bases, and 8 bases had no gene match. CDR1 and CDR2 from the germline V gene are LGHNT and FRNRAP. Here the CDR3 DNA reads TGTGCTAGTGGTTTGGTTAGGGGACAGGGGGGCTTGAATGAGCAGTTCTTC. It is translated as CASGLVRGQGGLNEQFF.

This clone was detected a few times. The chain is built from TRBV10-3 and TRBJ2-7, with TRBD2 matching over 9 bases. The CDR3 contains 18 residues. V gave up 0 bases and J gave up 2 bases; unmatched junction bases: 11. Germline V gene data show CDR1 as ENHRY and CDR2 as SYGVKD. CDR3 sequence: CAISESSKGAGGTYEQYF. In nucleotides, the CDR3 is TGTGCCATCAGTGAGTCGAGCAAAGGGGCGGGGGGGACCTACGAGCAGTACTTC.

V usage is TRBV20-1 and J usage is TRBJ1-1; D gene unclear. This CDR3 region has 11 residues. Germline lookup yields CDR1 DFQATT and CDR2 SNEGSKA (reference sequence). V lost 3 bases and J lost 5, with 7 bases in between. The CDR3 protein is CSASPRTEAFF. CDR3 nucleotides: TGCAGTGCTAGCCCGAGGACTGAAGCTTTCTTT.

This rearrangement joins TRBV7-9 to TRBJ1-2; TRBD1 agrees at 7 bases. In germline, CDR1 is SEHNR, CDR2 FQNEAQ (reference sequence). V lost 7 bases and J lost 8; bases outside the gene matches: 13. CDR3 length: 14 amino acids. The CDR3 here is CASTHPGTERGYTF. As DNA, the CDR3 is TGTGCCAGCACCCATCCCGGGACAGAACGCGGCTACACCTTC.

V usage is TRBV9 and J usage is TRBJ2-5, with 7 nucleotides matching TRBD2. Looked up from germline, CDR1 is SGDLS and CDR2 is YYNGEE. The CDR3 contains 15 residues. V lost 0 bases, J lost 5 bases, and 7 bases stayed unmatched. The CDR3 spells CASSVALAAVETQYF. The CDR3 nucleotides are TGTGCCAGCAGCGTAGCTCTAGCGGCTGTGGAGACCCAGTACTTC.

As regards this clone: Other DNA sequences in the same sample also yield this CDR3. V gene TRBV6-6 combines with J gene TRBJ1-4; D is uncertain. This CDR3 has 12 amino acids. In germline, CDR1 is MNHNY, CDR2 SVGAGI (reference sequence). V was clipped by 0 bases and J by 7 bases, with 3 bases between them. The CDR3 is CASSYSREKLFF. CDR3 coding DNA: TGTGCCAGCAGTTACTCGCGTGAAAAACTGTTTTTT.

This clone has more than one count but fewer than ten. CDR3 sequence reads: CASSADSGNTIYF. The CDR3 DNA reads as TGTGCCAGCAGTGCGGACTCTGGAAACACCATATATTTT. The genes are TRBV5-4 and TRBJ1-3; no clear D. The germline V gene encodes CDR1 SGHNT and CDR2 YYREEE (reference sequence). V was clipped by 5 bases and J by 0 bases, with 6 bases between them. This CDR3 has 13 amino acids.

This chain links TRBV23-1 with TRBJ1-4; possibly TRBD1 for D (5 bases). TRBV23-1 is classed as an ORF, of uncertain function. V lost 2 bases to trimming and J lost 8 bases, with 15 bases between them. The CDR3 length is 15 residues. Here the CDR3 reads CASSQRREGKEKLFF. As DNA, the CDR3 is TGCGCCAGCAGTCAACGGAGGGAGGGGAAGGAAAAACTGTTTTTT.

The J gene is TRBJ2-5, the V gene TRBV29-1; 7 bases align to TRBD2. Germline CDR1 reads SQVTM; CDR2 reads ANQGSEA. This CDR3 is 14 amino acids long. The V and J ends lost 4 bases and 2 bases, in that order; junction bases with no gene match: 7. The CDR3 coding sequence is TGCAGCGTTGTTAAGTCGGGAGGTCAAGAGACCCAGTACTTC. It yields the protein CSVVKSGGQETQYF.

CDR3 residues: CASSRAGGRNEQFF. The CDR3 DNA is TGTGCCAGCAGCCGAGCGGGAGGGCGCAATGAGCAGTTCTTC. The V call is TRBV6-4, the J call TRBJ2-1, with TRBD2 identical over 10 bases. This CDR3 region has 14 residues. Germline trimming cut 6 bases from V and 6 bases from J; bases unmatched to any gene: 5. In germline, CDR1 is MRHNA, CDR2 SNTAGT.

This rearrangement joins TRBV12-3 or TRBV12-4 to TRBJ1-6, with a possible D match to TRBD1 (6 bases). V was trimmed by 6 bases and J by 14 bases, leaving 14 bases between them. The CDR3 covers 12 residues. The CDR3 DNA reads TGTGCCAGCAGCCAAGGGGGTTTGGCCCTCCACTTT. This codes for CASSQGGLALHF.

The V and J genes are TRBV5-1 and TRBJ1-3; D gene ambiguous. Per germline, CDR1 SGHRS and CDR2 YFSETQ. This CDR3 spans 15 amino acids. The V gene lost 0 bases and the J gene lost 0 bases, with 7 bases spanning the gap. CDR3 DNA sequence: TGCGCCAGCAGCTTGGACGGAGGCTCTGGAAACACCATATATTTT. Encoded protein: CASSLDGGSGNTIYF.

J is TRBJ2-5 and V is TRBV19, with a weak D call TRBD2 (6 bases). Germline V gives CDR1 LNHDA, CDR2 SQIVND (reference sequence). Between the trimmed V and J ends, which lost 4 bases and 2 bases, there was a span of 8 bases. This CDR3 is 13 amino acids long. The CDR3 loop is CASSKRGQETQYF. The CDR3 coding sequence is TGTGCCAGTAGTAAACGGGGGCAAGAGACCCAGTACTTC.

This chain uses TRBV30 with TRBJ2-5; 9 bases fit TRBD2. J lost 3 bases, V lost 4 bases, and 6 bases had no gene match. CDR1 is GTSNPN and CDR2 is SVGIG in the germline V gene (reference sequence). The CDR3 has 14 residues. CDR3 in amino acids: CAWNAASGKETQYF. The CDR3 nucleotides are TGTGCCTGGAATGCGGCTAGCGGGAAAGAGACCCAGTACTTC.

This clone appeared a single time. The gene calls are TRBV4-3 and TRBJ2-2; D may be TRBD1 (6 bases). This CDR3 region has 15 residues. Deletions cut 4 bases from V and 4 bases from J, with 13 bases between. CDR1 and CDR2 (germline): LGHNA, YSLEER. In DNA, the CDR3 is TGCGCCAGCAGCCTACTGGACAGAACCACCGGGGAGCTGTTTTTT. Encoded protein: CASSLLDRTTGELFF.

The chain recombines TRBV30 with TRBJ2-1; D unclear. V dropped 1 base and J dropped 7 bases, with 5 bases sitting between them. Germline loops: CDR1 GTSNPN, CDR2 SVGIG (reference sequence). The CDR3 contains 11 residues. This chain's CDR3 is CAWSGLNEQFF. Written as DNA, the CDR3 is TGTGCCTGGAGTGGTCTGAATGAGCAGTTCTTC.

The V call is TRBV10-3, the J call TRBJ1-1, with TRBD1 matching 7 bases. This CDR3 region has 16 residues. Germline values: CDR1 ENHRY, CDR2 SYGVKD. V trimming: 0 bases; J trimming: 1 base; junction bases outside the gene matches: 5. The CDR3 nucleotides are TGTGCCATCAGTGAGTCGGCAGGGGGAAAGAACACTGAAGCTTTCTTT. Its protein is CAISESAGGKNTEAFF.

The V and J genes are TRBV19 and TRBJ2-4; maybe TRBD1 (5 bases). Trimming removed 0 bases from V and 1 base from J, with 16 bases in between. From germline, CDR1 is LNHDA and CDR2 SQIVND (reference sequence). The CDR3 loop spans 18 amino acids. The chain's CDR3 is CASSIDRASSPAKNIQYF. The CDR3, as DNA: TGTGCCAGTAGTATAGACAGGGCCAGTTCTCCGGCCAAAAACATTCAGTACTTC. Combining the CDR3 with reference TRBV19 and TRBJ2-4 gives the whole variable domain DGGITQSPKYLFRKEGQNVTLSCEQNLNHDAMYWYRQDPGQGLRLIYYSQIVNDFQKGDIAEGYSVSREKKESFPLTVTSAQKNPTAFYLCASSIDRASSPAKNIQYFGAGTRLSVL.

The rearrangement joins TRBV28 to TRBJ1-2; D ambiguous. CDR1 is MDHEN and CDR2 is SYDVKM in the germline V gene. The CDR3 covers 12 residues. The V end lost 3 bases, the J end lost 5 bases, and 7 bases lay between the germline ends. This CDR3 reads CASSLGEYGYTF. The CDR3 DNA follows: TGTGCCAGCAGTTTGGGAGAGTATGGCTACACCTTC.

This chain links TRBV5-4 with TRBJ1-6; D ambiguous. V was trimmed by 6 bases and J by 2 bases, leaving 15 bases between them. Germline assignment: CDR1 SGHNT and CDR2 YYREEE (reference sequence). The CDR3 extends over 16 amino acids. CDR3 sequence (DNA): TGTGCCAGCAACCAACGAAGGGAGACCTATAATTCACCCCTCCACTTT. Its protein product is CASNQRRETYNSPLHF.

The chain uses TRBV28 and TRBJ2-7; 8 bases are a match to TRBD1. Germline V gene sequence: CDR1 MDHEN, CDR2 SYDVKM. CDR3 size: 18 residues. J was trimmed by 6 bases and V by 4 bases; bases with no gene match: 20. The CDR3, as DNA: TGTGCCAGCAGTTCGTATCGTGGCCTCGGGACAGGACGGTTCGAGCAGTACTTC. Its translation is CASSSYRGLGTGRFEQYF. Full variable domain (missing parts from reference TRBV28 and TRBJ2-7): DVKVTQSSRYLVKRTGEKVFLECVQDMDHENMFWYRQDPGLGLRLIYFSYDVKMKEKGDIPEGYSVSREKKERFSLILESASTNQTSMYLCASSSYRGLGTGRFEQYFGPGTRLTVT.

This clone was counted a single time. This rearrangement joins TRBV19 to TRBJ2-2; tentatively, D is TRBD2 (5 bases). V lost 0 bases and J lost 7, with 15 bases in between. Germline CDR1 is LNHDA and CDR2 is SQIVND (reference sequence). The CDR3 totals 16 residues. CDR3 amino acids: CASSIELGFSGGELFF. The CDR3 coding sequence is TGTGCCAGTAGTATAGAACTAGGTTTCTCTGGCGGGGAGCTGTTTTTT.